Shown below are 7 T cell receptor beta chains from a single sample sequenced in a study of OX40 agonist ivuxolimab in advanced cancers. The assay was immunoSEQ multiplex PCR, and TCRdb's table has in-frame clones only and misses some. The sample lists tens of thousands of clones; 85% were seen once. Specimen: CD4+ or CD8+ T cells sorted from blood, collected in a trial of the OX40 agonist ivuxolimab. The receptor source for this set is an adult with an advanced solid tumor such as melanoma, head and neck, liver or kidney cancer.

The genes are TRBV25-1 and TRBJ2-3; 12 bases match TRBD2. V lost 4 bases to trimming and J lost 6 bases; unmatched junction nucleotides: 5. Germline lookup yields CDR1 MGHDK and CDR2 SYGVNS. The CDR3 is 15 residues long. CDR3 amino acids: CASSGLAGDGDTQYF. CDR3 coding DNA: TGTGCCAGCAGTGGACTAGCGGGAGATGGGGATACGCAGTATTTT. The full variable domain, its missing parts supplied by reference TRBV25-1 and TRBJ2-3, is EADIYQTPRYLVIGTGKKITLECSQTMGHDKMYWYQQDPGMELHLIHYSYGVNSTEKGDLSSESTVSRIRTEHFPLTLESARPSHTSQYLCASSGLAGDGDTQYFGPGTRLTVL.

The gene calls are TRBV11-2 and TRBJ1-1; TRBD1 is a possible D gene (6 bases). Trimming cost V 5 bases and J 0 bases, with 16 bases left between them. Germline CDR1 SGHAT, CDR2 FQNNGV. The CDR3 covers 16 residues. This CDR3 reads CASSPSRTAMNTEAFF. The CDR3 DNA sequence: TGTGCCAGCAGCCCCTCCCGGACAGCTATGAACACTGAAGCTTTCTTT.

This clone was observed a single time. This chain connects TRBV7-6 to TRBJ1-3; tentatively, D is TRBD1 (5 bases). The CDR3 is 14 residues long. Germline CDR1 is SGHVS and CDR2 is FNYEAQ. Trimming left V 3 bases short and J 4 bases short, with 10 bases between. The DNA of the CDR3 is TGTGCCAGCAGCTTTCAGGGTTTGGGAAACACCATATATTTT. This sequence encodes CASSFQGLGNTIYF.

The genes are TRBV10-3 and TRBJ1-3; maybe TRBD1 (5 bases). Trimming cost V 10 bases and J 8 bases, with 21 bases left between them. Germline V gene sequence: CDR1 ENHRY, CDR2 SYGVKD. The CDR3 loop spans 14 amino acids. Here the CDR3 DNA reads TGTGCCACGAACCGGGACCGCGCTGAGTACACCATATATTTT. This translates into CATNRDRAEYTIYF.

The rearrangement joins TRBV6-5 to TRBJ1-2; TRBD1 agrees at 10 bases. Germline CDR1 MNHEY, CDR2 SVGAGI. V gave up 2 bases and J gave up 7 bases; unmatched junction bases: 7. The CDR3 totals 15 residues. The CDR3 DNA is TGTGCCAGCAGTTACGCCGGGACAGGGGAGGCTGGCTACACCTTC. Amino acid sequence: CASSYAGTGEAGYTF.

The CDR3 bases are TGTGCCAGCAGCGGGCGGGAGGTGATCCTAAATGAGCAGTTCTTC. It yields the protein CASSGREVILNEQFF. The chain has TRBV11-2 and TRBJ2-1; 8 bases fit TRBD2. Trimming took 5 bases from V and 7 from J; bases not matched to a gene: 10. This CDR3 is built from 15 residues. Germline V gene lookup returns CDR1 SGHAT and CDR2 FQNNGV.

The V gene is TRBV12-5, the J gene TRBJ2-7; D possibly corresponds to TRBD1 (6 bases). The CDR3 length is 15 residues. CDR1 is LGHNT, CDR2 FRNRAP, per germline. V lost 5 bases and J lost 3, with 17 bases in between. CDR3 protein: CASGLPDRSLYEQYF. The CDR3 nucleotides are TGTGCTAGTGGTCTCCCCGACAGGTCCCTCTACGAGCAGTACTTC.